This TCR beta chain originates from a study of T cell responses to AZD1222 COVID-19 vaccine. The study's findings and limits: No repertoire was sampled before or during the peak T cell response, only after it. Possibly, clonal diversity was underestimated; donors were largely white British and included more females.

Comments on this clone: Its antigen remains unidentified.

V trimming: 0 bases; J trimming: 1 base; junction bases outside the gene matches: 3. Germline CDR1 SGDLS, CDR2 YYNGEE. The length of the CDR3 is 15 residues. Assay: immunoSEQ multiplex PCR; the TCRdb copy retains only in-frame clones and omits some. The table lists about 150,000 clones, roughly 88% of them singletons. The input for sequencing was peripheral blood, taken 28 days after the second AZD1222 dose. The receptor comes from an adult who received the AZD1222 COVID-19 vaccine. The chain is built from TRBV9 and TRBJ2-7; the match to TRBD2 covers 8 bases. The CDR3 loop reads CASSVGAGGSYEQYF. Here the CDR3 DNA reads TGTGCCAGCAGCGTAGGTGCGGGGGGTTCCTACGAGCAGTACTTC.